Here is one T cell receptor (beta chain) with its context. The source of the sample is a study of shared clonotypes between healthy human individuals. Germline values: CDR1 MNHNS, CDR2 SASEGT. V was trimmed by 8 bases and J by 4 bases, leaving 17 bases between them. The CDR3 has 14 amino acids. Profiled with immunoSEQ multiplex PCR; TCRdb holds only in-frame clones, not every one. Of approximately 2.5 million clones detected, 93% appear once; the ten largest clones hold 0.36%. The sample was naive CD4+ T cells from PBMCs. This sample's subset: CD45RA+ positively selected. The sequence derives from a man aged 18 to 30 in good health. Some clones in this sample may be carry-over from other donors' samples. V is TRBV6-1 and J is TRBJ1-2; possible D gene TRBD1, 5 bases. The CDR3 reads CASQGAEESYGYTF. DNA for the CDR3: TGTGCCAGCCAAGGGGCAGAGGAAAGCTATGGCTACACCTTC.